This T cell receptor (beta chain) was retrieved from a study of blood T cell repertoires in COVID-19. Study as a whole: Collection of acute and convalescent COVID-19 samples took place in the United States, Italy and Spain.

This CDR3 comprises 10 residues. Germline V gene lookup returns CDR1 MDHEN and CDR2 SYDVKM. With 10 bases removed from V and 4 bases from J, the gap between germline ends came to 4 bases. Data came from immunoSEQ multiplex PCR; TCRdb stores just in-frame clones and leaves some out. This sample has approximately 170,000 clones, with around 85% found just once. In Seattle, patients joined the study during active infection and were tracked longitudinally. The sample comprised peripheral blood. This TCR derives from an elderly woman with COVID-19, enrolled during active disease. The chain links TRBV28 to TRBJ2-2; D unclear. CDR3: CATGTGELFF. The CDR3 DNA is TGTGCCACCGGCACCGGGGAGCTGTTTTTT.